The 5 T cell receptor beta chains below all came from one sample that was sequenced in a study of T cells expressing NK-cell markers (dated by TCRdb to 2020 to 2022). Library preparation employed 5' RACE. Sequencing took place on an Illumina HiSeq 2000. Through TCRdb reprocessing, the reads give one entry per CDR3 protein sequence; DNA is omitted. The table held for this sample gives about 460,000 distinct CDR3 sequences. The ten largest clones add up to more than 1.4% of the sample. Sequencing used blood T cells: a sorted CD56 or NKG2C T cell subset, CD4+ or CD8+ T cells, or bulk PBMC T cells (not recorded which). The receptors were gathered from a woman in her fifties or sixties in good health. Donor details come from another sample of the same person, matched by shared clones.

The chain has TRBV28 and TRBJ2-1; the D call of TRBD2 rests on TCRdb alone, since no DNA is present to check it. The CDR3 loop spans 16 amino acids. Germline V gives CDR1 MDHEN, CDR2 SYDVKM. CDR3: CASSSSSGSSYNEQFF.

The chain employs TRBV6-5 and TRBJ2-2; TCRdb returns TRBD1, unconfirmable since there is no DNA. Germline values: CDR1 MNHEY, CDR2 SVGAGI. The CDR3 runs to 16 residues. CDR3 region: CASSYSGTGYTGELFF.

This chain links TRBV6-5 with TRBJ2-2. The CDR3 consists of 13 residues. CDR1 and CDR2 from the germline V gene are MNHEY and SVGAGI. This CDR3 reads CASRLSVTGELFF.

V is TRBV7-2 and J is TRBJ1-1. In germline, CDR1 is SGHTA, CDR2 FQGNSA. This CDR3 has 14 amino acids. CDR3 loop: CASSPYYGADEAFF.

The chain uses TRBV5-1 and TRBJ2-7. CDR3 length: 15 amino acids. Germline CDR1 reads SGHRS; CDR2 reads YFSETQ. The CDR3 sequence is CASSWGGGSLVEQYF.